This record looks at one T cell receptor (beta chain) sequence and its context. Its specificity is unknown. Germline V gives CDR1 SGHAT, CDR2 FQNNGV. CDR3 length: 16 amino acids. Between the trimmed V and J ends, which lost 0 bases and 0 bases, there was a span of 12 bases. This specimen belongs to a study of CD4 T cells in relation to SARS-CoV-2 and coronaviruses. About the study: After roughly 9 days of antigen culture, PBMC TCR beta CDR3s were sequenced. The negative reference was HIV-1 Nef peptide pool or peptide-free culture.

Unexposed donor CD4+ T cells date from about 2010-2018, before the COVID-19 pandemic. After about 10 days of culture, CD4+ T cells were isolated. Cells permitting, SARS-CoV-2 S/N and four cold-coronavirus spikes were tested on unexposed-donor CD4+ T cells. TCRdb's copy holds only in-frame clones and misses some; the assay was immunoSEQ multiplex PCR. This table has some 26,000 clones, just under 75% appearing once. The clonotype comes from a human donor in good health. The sequencing input was CD4+ T cells from PBMCs, cultured in vitro. V usage is TRBV11-2 and J usage is TRBJ2-7; weak D call: TRBD2 (6 bases). The CDR3 sequence: CASSLDMASVSYEQYF. The CDR3 DNA reads as TGTGCCAGCAGCTTAGATATGGCTAGCGTCTCCTACGAGCAGTACTTC.